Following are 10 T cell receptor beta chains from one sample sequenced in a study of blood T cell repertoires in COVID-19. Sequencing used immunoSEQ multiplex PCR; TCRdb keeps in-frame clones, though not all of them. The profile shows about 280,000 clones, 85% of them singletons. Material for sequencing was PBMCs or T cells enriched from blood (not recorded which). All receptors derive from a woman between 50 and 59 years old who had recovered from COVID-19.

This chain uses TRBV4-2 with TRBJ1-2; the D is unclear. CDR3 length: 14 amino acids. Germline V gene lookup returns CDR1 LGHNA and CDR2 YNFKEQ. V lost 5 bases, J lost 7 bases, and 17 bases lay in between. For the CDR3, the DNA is TGTGCCAGCAGCGCCGCGGGAGGGAATTTTGGCTACACCTTC. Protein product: CASSAAGGNFGYTF.

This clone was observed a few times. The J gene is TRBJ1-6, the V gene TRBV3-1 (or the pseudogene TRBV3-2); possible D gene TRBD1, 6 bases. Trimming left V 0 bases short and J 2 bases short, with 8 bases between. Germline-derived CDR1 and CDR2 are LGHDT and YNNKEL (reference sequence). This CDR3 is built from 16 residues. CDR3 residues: CASSQERTAYNSPLHF. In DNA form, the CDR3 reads TGTGCCAGCAGCCAAGAGAGGACAGCCTATAATTCACCCCTCCACTTT.

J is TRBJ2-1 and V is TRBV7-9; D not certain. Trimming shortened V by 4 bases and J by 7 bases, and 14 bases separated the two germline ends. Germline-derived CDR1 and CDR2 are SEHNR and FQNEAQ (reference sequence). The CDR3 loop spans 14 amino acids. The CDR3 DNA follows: TGTGCCAGCAGCTCCCCAAACTACTATAATGAGCAGTTCTTC. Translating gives CASSSPNYYNEQFF.

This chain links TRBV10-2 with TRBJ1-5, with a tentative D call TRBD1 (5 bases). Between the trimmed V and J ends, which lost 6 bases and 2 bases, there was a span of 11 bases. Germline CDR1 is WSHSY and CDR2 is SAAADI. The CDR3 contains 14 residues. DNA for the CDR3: TGCGCCAGCAGGAGCGACAGAGGCAATCAGCCCCAGCATTTT. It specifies CASRSDRGNQPQHF.

CDR3 sequence reads: CAWNSGGYEQYF. In DNA, the CDR3 is TGTGCCTGGAACAGCGGGGGCTACGAGCAGTACTTC. The V and J genes are TRBV30 and TRBJ2-7, with TRBD2 matching over 8 bases. CDR1 is GTSNPN and CDR2 is SVGIG in the germline V gene (reference sequence). The CDR3 is 12 amino acids. V lost 4 bases and J lost 3; bases outside the gene matches: 2. The whole variable domain, remainder taken from reference TRBV30 and TRBJ2-7, is SQTIHQWPATLVQPVGSPLSLECTVEGTSNPNLYWYRQAAGRGLQLLFYSVGIGQISSEVPQNLSASRPQDRQFILSSKKLLLSDSGFYLCAWNSGGYEQYFGPGTRLTVT.

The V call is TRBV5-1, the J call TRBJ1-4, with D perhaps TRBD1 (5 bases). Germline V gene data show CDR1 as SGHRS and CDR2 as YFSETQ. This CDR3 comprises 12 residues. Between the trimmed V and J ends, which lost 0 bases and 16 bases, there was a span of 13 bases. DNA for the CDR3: TGCGCCAGCAGCTTGGAGGGGCGTTCCCCGTTTTTT. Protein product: CASSLEGRSPFF.

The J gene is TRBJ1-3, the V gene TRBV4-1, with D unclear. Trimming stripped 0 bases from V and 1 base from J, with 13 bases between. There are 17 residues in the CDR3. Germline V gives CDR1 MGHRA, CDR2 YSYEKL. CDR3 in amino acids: CASSQEASVRSGNTIYF. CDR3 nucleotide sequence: TGCGCCAGCAGCCAAGAAGCGTCCGTCAGATCTGGAAACACCATATATTTT.

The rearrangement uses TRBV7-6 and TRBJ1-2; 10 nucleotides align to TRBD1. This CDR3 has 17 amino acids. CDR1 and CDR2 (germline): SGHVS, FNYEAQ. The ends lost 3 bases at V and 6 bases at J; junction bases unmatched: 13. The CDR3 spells CASSLTAGDRGGNGYTF. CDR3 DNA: TGTGCCAGCAGCTTGACCGCGGGGGACAGGGGAGGGAATGGCTACACCTTC.

CDR3 in amino acids: CASSSLAGGQETQYF. The CDR3 DNA follows: TGTGCCAGCAGTTCACTAGCGGGGGGCCAAGAGACCCAGTACTTC. V and J are TRBV28 and TRBJ2-5, with 12 positions matching TRBD2. After removal of 4 bases from V and 1 base from J, the junction contained 1 base not matched to a gene. Germline V CDR1 and CDR2: MDHEN, SYDVKM. The length of the CDR3 is 15 residues.

CDR3 bases: TGCGCCAGCAGCCAAGACCAGGGCTCCGCTAATGAAAAACTGTTTTTT. Protein product: CASSQDQGSANEKLFF. The chain combines TRBV4-3 with TRBJ1-4; D might be TRBD1 (5 bases). Trimming cost V 0 bases and J 3 bases, with 11 bases left between them. Germline V CDR1 and CDR2: LGHNA, YSLEER. The CDR3 covers 16 residues.